The 8 T cell receptor beta chains given below trace back to one sample, sequenced in a study of cytotoxic CD8 clonotypes in ibrutinib-treated CLL. Produced via immunoSEQ multiplex PCR; TCRdb's table is partial and in-frame only. The sample consists of some 310,000 clones, 70% to 80% of them appearing once. This material consisted of PBMCs, taken before ibrutinib treatment. The receptors derive from a human donor with chronic lymphocytic leukemia.

The V and J genes are TRBV7-2 and TRBJ2-5; D is ambiguous. Trimming shortened V by 1 base and J by 5 bases, and 23 bases separated the two germline ends. CDR3 length: 18 residues. Per the germline V gene, CDR1 is SGHTA and CDR2 is FQGNSA. The CDR3 here is CASSLDQWGLIDMETQYF. Here the CDR3 DNA reads TGTGCCAGCAGCTTAGATCAGTGGGGTCTCATAGACATGGAGACCCAGTACTTC.

The chain recombines TRBV9 with TRBJ2-6; weak D call: TRBD1 (7 bases). The CDR3 spans 18 residues. V was cut by 3 bases and J by 1 base, with 17 bases left in between. The germline V gene has CDR1 SGDLS and CDR2 YYNGEE. The CDR3 DNA follows: TGTGCCAGCAGCGCCGGAGGGGGCTGGGGGTCTGGGGCCAACGTCCTGACTTTC. Encoded protein: CASSAGGGWGSGANVLTF. The whole variable domain, remainder taken from reference TRBV9 and TRBJ2-6, is DSGVTQTPKHLITATGQRVTLRCSPRSGDLSVYWYQQSLDQGLQFLIQYYNGEERAKGNILERFSAQQFPDLHSELNLSSLELGDSALYFCASSAGGGWGSGANVLTFGAGSRLTVL.

This clone was detected once. This chain connects TRBV20-1 to TRBJ2-5; the D is unclear. Trimming removed 3 bases at V and 5 bases at J, with 7 bases between. CDR3 length: 11 residues. CDR1 and CDR2 (germline): DFQATT, SNEGSKA (reference sequence). The CDR3 DNA is TGCAGTGCTAGTGGTCAGGAGACCCAGTACTTC. Amino acids: CSASGQETQYF.

V is TRBV11-1 and J is TRBJ1-1; no clear D. Trimming pared 5 bases from V and 1 base from J, leaving 14 bases between. CDR3 length: 15 amino acids. Germline CDR1 SGHAT, CDR2 FQDESV (reference sequence). In nucleotides, the CDR3 is TGTGCCAGCAGCCCCGTCGTACAGAAGAACACTGAAGCTTTCTTT. Translation: CASSPVVQKNTEAFF.

V usage is TRBV7-2 and J usage is TRBJ2-1; TRBD2 might be the D (6 bases). CDR1 SGHTA and CDR2 FQGNSA come from the germline V gene. V was cut by 2 bases and J by 3 bases, with 17 bases left in between. CDR3 length equals 17 residues. CDR3 amino acids: CASSLTLTGAIYNEQFF. The CDR3 coding sequence is TGTGCCAGCAGCTTAACCCTAACGGGAGCAATCTACAATGAGCAGTTCTTC.

CDR3 in amino acids: CASSEGGDTEAFF. In DNA form, the CDR3 reads TGTGCCAGCTCGGAGGGTGGGGACACTGAAGCTTTCTTT. This chain uses TRBV18 with TRBJ1-1, with no clear D. This CDR3 is 13 amino acids long. In germline, CDR1 is KGHSH, CDR2 LQKENI. V lost 6 bases and J 3 bases, leaving 11 bases between the germline ends.

This clone has just a few counts. The V and J genes are TRBV5-1 and TRBJ1-1, with unresolved D. CDR3 length: 12 amino acids. V was pared by 0 bases and J by 6 bases, with 6 bases between. The germline V gene has CDR1 SGHRS and CDR2 YFSETQ. CDR3: CASSLDAAEAFF. DNA of the CDR3: TGCGCCAGCAGCTTGGACGCAGCTGAAGCTTTCTTT.

The V and J genes are TRBV25-1 and TRBJ2-1; D gene unclear. This CDR3 contains 15 residues. Looked up from germline, CDR1 is MGHDK and CDR2 is SYGVNS. Trimming stripped 5 bases from V and 5 bases from J, with 16 bases between. The CDR3 here is CASSRRSRAHNEQFF. CDR3 coding DNA: TGTGCCAGCAGTAGGCGGAGCCGCGCGCACAATGAGCAGTTCTTC.